This section outlines one T cell receptor beta chain sequence together with its context. These data come from a study of T cell changes during pregnancy in multiple sclerosis. Trimming cost V 1 base and J 2 bases, with 11 bases left between them. Per the germline V gene, CDR1 is SGHAT and CDR2 is FQNNGV. The CDR3 runs 15 residues. Method: immunoSEQ multiplex PCR; TCRdb's copy keeps in-frame clones and lacks some. This table holds about 19,000 clones, 86% found once. The chain links TRBV11-2 to TRBJ1-2; D possibly corresponds to TRBD1 (5 bases). The sequence came from a female donor in good health, enrolled as a control in a pregnancy study. The sequencing used CD8+ T cells from peripheral blood mononuclear cells, collected in the third trimester of pregnancy. The CDR3 nucleotides are TGTGCCAGCAGCTTAGGGGAGGGACCGAACTATGGCTACACCTTC. Amino acids: CASSLGEGPNYGYTF.